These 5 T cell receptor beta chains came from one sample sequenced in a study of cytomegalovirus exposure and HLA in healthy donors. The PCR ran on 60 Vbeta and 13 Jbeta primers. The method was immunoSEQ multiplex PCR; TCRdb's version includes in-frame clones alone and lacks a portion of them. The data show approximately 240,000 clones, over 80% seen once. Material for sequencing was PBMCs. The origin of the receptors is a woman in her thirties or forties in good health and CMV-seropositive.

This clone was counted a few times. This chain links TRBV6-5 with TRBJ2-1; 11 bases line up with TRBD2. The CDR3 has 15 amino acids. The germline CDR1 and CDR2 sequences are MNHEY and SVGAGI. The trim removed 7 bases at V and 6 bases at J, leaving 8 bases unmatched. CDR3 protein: CASTLTSGDLNEQFF. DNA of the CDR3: TGTGCCAGCACCCTGACTAGCGGGGACCTCAATGAGCAGTTCTTC.

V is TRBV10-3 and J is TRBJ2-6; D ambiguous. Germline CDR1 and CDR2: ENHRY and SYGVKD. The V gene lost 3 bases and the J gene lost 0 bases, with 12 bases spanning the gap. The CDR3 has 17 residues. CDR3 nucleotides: TGTGCCATCAGTGACCAGCGCCGGATCTCTGGGGCCAACGTCCTGACTTTC. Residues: CAISDQRRISGANVLTF.

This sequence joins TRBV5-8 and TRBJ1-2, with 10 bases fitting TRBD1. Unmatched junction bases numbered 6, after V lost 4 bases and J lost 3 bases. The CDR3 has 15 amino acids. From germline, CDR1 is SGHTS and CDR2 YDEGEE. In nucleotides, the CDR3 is TGTGCCAGCAGCCCTCTAGGACAGGGGGACTATGGCTACACCTTC. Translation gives CASSPLGQGDYGYTF.

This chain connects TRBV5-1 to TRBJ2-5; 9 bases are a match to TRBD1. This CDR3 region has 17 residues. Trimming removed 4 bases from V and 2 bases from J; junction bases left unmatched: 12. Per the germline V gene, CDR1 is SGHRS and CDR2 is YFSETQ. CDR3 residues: CASSQGLGDRVQETQYF. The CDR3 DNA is TGCGCCAGCAGCCAGGGGCTAGGGGACAGGGTACAAGAGACCCAGTACTTC.

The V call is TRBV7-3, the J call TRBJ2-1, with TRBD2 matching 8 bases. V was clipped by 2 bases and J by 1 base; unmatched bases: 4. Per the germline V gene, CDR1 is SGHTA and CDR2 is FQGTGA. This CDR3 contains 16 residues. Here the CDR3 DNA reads TGTGCCAGCAGCTTAGCGGGGGGTAGGTCCTACAATGAGCAGTTCTTC. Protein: CASSLAGGRSYNEQFF.